Shown below are 4 T cell receptor beta chains from a single sample sequenced in a study of response to subunit inactivated influenza vaccine. TCRdb reanalysed the RT-PCR reads using MiXCR and keeps one entry per CDR3 protein. This table holds approximately 160,000 distinct CDR3 sequences, about 10% found once. Specimen: CD8+ T cells sorted from PBMCs, collected less than 30 months after vaccination. The receptors derive from a man aged 45 to 75 who received an inactivated influenza vaccine.

The sample holds many counts of this clonotype. The chain combines TRBV28 with TRBJ2-5; TRBD1 is a possible D gene (6 bases). This CDR3 is 14 amino acids long. Trimming took off 4 bases at V and 1 base at J, with 10 bases between the two ends. Germline V lookup: CDR1 MDHEN, CDR2 SYDVKM. The DNA of the CDR3 is TGTGCCAGCAGTTCATCAGGGGTCCAAGAGACCCAGTACTTC. This sequence encodes CASSSSGVQETQYF.

This chain links TRBV5-1 with TRBJ2-7; 10 bases match TRBD2. Trimming took 4 bases from V and 2 from J; bases not matched to a gene: 9. Germline values: CDR1 SGHRS, CDR2 YFSETQ. The CDR3 is 16 amino acids. CDR3 residues: CASSNGLAVGTYEQYF. DNA for the CDR3: TGCGCCAGCAGCAATGGACTAGCGGTAGGGACCTACGAGCAGTACTTC.

The J gene is TRBJ2-7, the V gene TRBV5-1; D ambiguous. The germline V gene encodes CDR1 SGHRS and CDR2 YFSETQ. The CDR3 is 12 amino acids. Trimming took 0 bases from V and 4 from J, leaving 5 bases between them. This CDR3 is CASSLVQYEQYF. The DNA of the CDR3 is TGCGCCAGCAGCTTGGTGCAGTACGAGCAGTACTTC.

The V gene is TRBV27, the J gene TRBJ2-1; 9 nucleotides align to TRBD1. Germline CDR1 MNHEY, CDR2 SMNVEV (reference sequence). Unmatched junction bases numbered 5, after V lost 6 bases and J lost 5 bases. The CDR3 has 14 amino acids. The CDR3 reads CASSPGTGHNEQFF. For the CDR3, the DNA is TGTGCCAGCAGCCCAGGGACAGGGCACAATGAGCAGTTCTTC.